The 22 T cell receptor beta chains given below trace back to one sample, sequenced in a study of chemoradiotherapy in HPV16-positive cancers. Profiling relied on immunoSEQ multiplex PCR, and the TCRdb table lists in-frame clones only, not all of them. The sample yields tens of thousands of clones, around 67% seen once. This sample was taken from a patient who underwent chemoradiotherapy. All receptors derive from a human donor with HPV-associated anogenital cancer.

V gene TRBV2 combines with J gene TRBJ2-5, with D perhaps TRBD2 (5 bases). The J call may not be correct, given that the DNA end is closer to TRBJ2-7. In germline, CDR1 is SNHLY, CDR2 FYNNEI. This CDR3 region has 11 residues. The CDR3 region is CASRGSYEQYF. The CDR3 DNA reads TGTGCCAGCCGGGGTTCCTACGAGCAGTACTTC.

The chain is built from TRBV15 and TRBJ1-1; D gene ambiguous. The V end lost 0 bases, the J end lost 2 bases, and 13 bases lay between the germline ends. Germline V CDR1 and CDR2: LNHNV, YYDKDF (reference sequence). The CDR3 has 16 residues. This chain's CDR3 is CATSRDRVLVNTEAFF. CDR3 in DNA: TGTGCCACCAGCAGAGATCGGGTCCTGGTCAACACTGAAGCTTTCTTT.

CDR3 loop: CASSLDLTYEQYF. CDR3 in DNA: TGTGCCAGCAGCTTGGACTTAACCTACGAGCAGTACTTC. V and J are TRBV7-2 and TRBJ2-7, with D possibly matching TRBD2 (5 bases). In germline, CDR1 is SGHTA, CDR2 FQGNSA. With 3 bases removed from V and 2 bases from J, the gap between germline ends came to 8 bases. This CDR3 spans 13 amino acids.

The chain carries TRBV28 and TRBJ2-7, with D perhaps matching TRBD2 (5 bases). V lost 3 bases and J lost 5, with 11 bases in between. The length of the CDR3 is 13 residues. Germline loops: CDR1 MDHEN, CDR2 SYDVKM. CDR3 sequence reads: CASSFLSGNEQYF. DNA for the CDR3: TGTGCCAGCAGTTTTTTGTCCGGGAACGAGCAGTACTTC.

The J gene is TRBJ1-4, the V gene TRBV4-2; D not resolved. The CDR3 is 15 amino acids. V was cut by 4 bases and J by 7 bases, with 16 bases left in between. From germline, CDR1 is LGHNA and CDR2 YNFKEQ. In nucleotides, the CDR3 is TGTGCCAGCAGCCGCGCTATAAGTCTGGGTGAAAAACTGTTTTTT. Its protein is CASSRAISLGEKLFF.

The V gene is TRBV7-8, the J gene TRBJ1-6; D remains ambiguous. This CDR3 is built from 13 residues. The germline gives CDR1 SGHVS, CDR2 FQNEAQ. V was clipped by 1 base and J by 9 bases, with 7 bases between them. The CDR3 region is CASSLDSGSPLHF. The CDR3 DNA sequence: TGTGCCAGCAGCTTAGATTCGGGTTCACCCCTCCACTTT.

This chain links TRBV7-2 with TRBJ1-3; D is ambiguous. With 1 base removed from V and 2 bases from J, the gap between germline ends came to 12 bases. Germline CDR1 SGHTA, CDR2 FQGNSA. The CDR3 is made up of 16 amino acids. This CDR3 is CASSLVEGDAGNTIYF. The CDR3 DNA follows: TGTGCCAGCAGCTTAGTCGAGGGCGATGCTGGAAACACCATATATTTT.

The rearrangement links TRBV27 to TRBJ2-5; D gene unclear. Looked up from germline, CDR1 is MNHEY and CDR2 is SMNVEV (reference sequence). Trimming removed 2 bases from V and 9 bases from J, with 13 bases in between. CDR3 size: 13 residues. As DNA, the CDR3 is TGTGCCAGCAGTTTAACCCTAACCGGTGCCCAGTACTTC. It is translated as CASSLTLTGAQYF.

The chain employs TRBV28 and TRBJ1-2, with D possibly being TRBD1 (5 bases). The CDR3 loop spans 19 amino acids. CDR1 is MDHEN, CDR2 SYDVKM, per germline. Trimming pared 2 bases from V and 4 bases from J, leaving 26 bases between. The CDR3 here is CASSLLPRDLGYRPYGYTF. The CDR3 region has the DNA TGTGCCAGCAGTTTACTACCACGGGACCTTGGATATAGACCCTATGGCTACACCTTC.

This chain joins TRBV28 and TRBJ2-3; 10 nucleotides align to TRBD1. Trimming removed 4 bases from V and 0 bases from J; junction bases left unmatched: 7. CDR1 is MDHEN and CDR2 is SYDVKM in the germline V gene. This CDR3 is built from 17 residues. The CDR3 sequence is CASSSRTGGFSTDTQYF. CDR3 sequence (DNA): TGTGCCAGCAGTTCCAGGACAGGGGGGTTTAGCACAGATACGCAGTATTTT.

J is TRBJ1-5 and V is TRBV28; D uncertain. The CDR3 loop spans 16 amino acids. V lost 7 bases, J lost 4 bases, and 20 bases lay in between. CDR1 is MDHEN and CDR2 is SYDVKM in the germline V gene. The CDR3 sequence is CASNTIKGGPNQPQHF. The CDR3 DNA reads TGTGCCAGCAACACGATAAAGGGAGGGCCTAATCAGCCCCAGCATTTT.

V usage is TRBV2 and J usage is TRBJ2-7; no firm D call. There are 11 residues in the CDR3. Germline-derived CDR1 and CDR2 are SNHLY and FYNNEI. The V end was cut by 6 bases, the J end by 4 bases, with 7 bases between. CDR3 amino acids: CASRGEYEQYF. DNA for the CDR3: TGTGCCAGCAGGGGTGAATACGAGCAGTACTTC.

This chain uses TRBV30 with TRBJ2-7; 8 bases are a match to TRBD2. This CDR3 has 14 amino acids. Germline V gene lookup returns CDR1 GTSNPN and CDR2 SVGIG (reference sequence). V dropped 3 bases and J dropped 3; count of bases not matched to a gene: 7. CDR3 DNA: TGTGCCTGGAGAGGGCTAGCGGGTCACTACGAGCAGTACTTC. This gives the protein CAWRGLAGHYEQYF.

This clone came up a few times. V usage is TRBV5-5 and J usage is TRBJ2-1; 10 positions agree with TRBD2. This CDR3 contains 15 residues. J was trimmed by 6 bases and V by 5 bases; bases with no gene match: 8. In germline, CDR1 is SGHKS, CDR2 YYEKEE (reference sequence). Written as DNA, the CDR3 is TGTGCCAGCAGGTTTCAGCGGGAGGGCCTCAATGAGCAGTTCTTC. Translation: CASRFQREGLNEQFF. Using reference TRBV5-5 and TRBJ2-1 for the parts outside the CDR3, the full variable domain is DAGVTQSPTHLIKTRGQQVTLRCSPISGHKSVSWYQQVLGQGPQFIFQYYEKEERGRGNFPDRFSARQFPNYSSELNVNALLLGDSALYLCASRFQREGLNEQFFGPGTRLTVL.

The V gene is TRBV4-1, the J gene TRBJ2-7; 9 bases match TRBD1. Looked up from germline, CDR1 is MGHRA and CDR2 is YSYEKL. There are 15 residues in the CDR3. J lost 6 bases, V lost 4 bases, and 10 bases had no gene match. The CDR3: CASSPDRGYSREQYF. The DNA of the CDR3 is TGCGCCAGCAGCCCTGACAGGGGGTATTCTCGCGAGCAGTACTTC.

In this sample, this clone turned up a few times. The chain carries TRBV19 and TRBJ2-7; 10 nucleotides agree with TRBD1. Germline V lookup: CDR1 LNHDA, CDR2 SQIVND (reference sequence). The CDR3 totals 15 residues. J gave up 5 bases and V 4 bases, and 8 bases lay outside the gene matches. CDR3 region: CASSTPGQGRHEQYF. CDR3 bases: TGTGCCAGTAGTACGCCGGGACAGGGGCGCCACGAGCAGTACTTC.

The rearrangement links TRBV19 to TRBJ1-1; D is unresolved. CDR3 length: 14 residues. V lost 1 base, J lost 2 bases, and 8 bases lay in between. Germline CDR1 is LNHDA and CDR2 is SQIVND (reference sequence). The CDR3 region has the DNA TGTGCCAGTAGTATAGGAAGCGGAAACACTGAAGCTTTCTTT. Its protein is CASSIGSGNTEAFF.

The rearrangement uses TRBV19 and TRBJ1-3; D unresolved. Germline V CDR1 and CDR2: LNHDA, SQIVND (reference sequence). The CDR3 totals 12 residues. V gave up 5 bases and J gave up 8 bases, with 10 bases separating them. CDR3 DNA sequence: TGTGCCAGTAGTTCGTCCCGCTACACCATATATTTT. This sequence encodes CASSSSRYTIYF. Supplemented by reference TRBV19 and TRBJ1-3, the full variable domain reads DGGITQSPKYLFRKEGQNVTLSCEQNLNHDAMYWYRQDPGQGLRLIYYSQIVNDFQKGDIAEGYSVSREKKESFPLTVTSAQKNPTAFYLCASSSSRYTIYFGEGSWLTVV.

This chain connects TRBV28 to TRBJ2-7; 12 nucleotides align to TRBD2. Germline loops: CDR1 MDHEN, CDR2 SYDVKM. The CDR3 runs to 16 residues. The junction had 5 bases not matched to a gene; V was cut back by 5 bases and J by 0 bases. This CDR3 reads CASSRATSGSSYEQYF. The CDR3 nucleotides read TGTGCCAGCAGTCGGGCGACTAGCGGGAGCTCCTACGAGCAGTACTTC.

The chain joins TRBV7-8 to TRBJ2-1; TRBD2 aligns across 9 bases. This CDR3 is 17 amino acids long. Germline loops: CDR1 SGHVS, CDR2 FQNEAQ. Losses at the gene ends were 0 bases for V and 6 bases for J; bases not matched to a gene: 9. The CDR3 sequence is CASSLANSGSFANEQFF. CDR3 nucleotides: TGTGCCAGCAGCTTAGCCAATAGCGGGAGCTTTGCCAATGAGCAGTTCTTC.

This clone was counted a few times. CDR3 sequence: CASSQTSSPNYEQYF. The DNA of the CDR3 is TGCGCCAGCAGCCAAACATCGTCCCCGAACTACGAGCAGTACTTC. V usage is TRBV4-1 and J usage is TRBJ2-7; D remains unclear. V lost 2 bases and J 3 bases, leaving 14 bases between the germline ends. The CDR3 length is 15 residues. Germline V gives CDR1 MGHRA, CDR2 YSYEKL.

This chain uses TRBV6-1 with TRBJ2-1; the match to TRBD1 covers 7 bases. This CDR3 spans 13 amino acids. Germline lookup yields CDR1 MNHNS and CDR2 SASEGT. V shed 7 bases, J shed 4 bases, and the junction held 4 bases outside the gene matches. In nucleotides, the CDR3 is TGTGCCAGCAACAACAGGGGATACAATGAGCAGTTCTTC. This codes for CASNNRGYNEQFF.